This TCR beta chain was documented in a study of shared clonotypes between healthy human individuals. Study information: Serving as donors were two women and three men, whose ages spanned 18 to 49. Findings and limits, study-wide: Clonotypes that were shared across a few donors made up approximately 5% of naive CD4 clonotypes. Blood was the only sampled material, and tissue repertoires likely differ.

Data came from immunoSEQ multiplex PCR; TCRdb stores just in-frame clones and leaves some out. The data hold about 1 million clones, with around 76% observed a single time. Trimming took off 6 bases at V and 3 bases at J, with 11 bases between the two ends. Germline V CDR1 and CDR2: WSHSY, SAAADI. The CDR3 has 13 amino acids. This clone has only a few counts. The antigen is unknown. The TCR comes from a man aged 18 to 29 in good health. Specimen: memory CD4+ T cells sorted from blood. The subset: CD45RA-negative fraction. The chain couples TRBV10-2 to TRBJ2-5; TRBD2 is a possible D gene (6 bases). CDR3 amino acids: CASRDSGKETQYF. In nucleotides, the CDR3 is TGCGCCAGCAGGGATAGCGGAAAAGAGACCCAGTACTTC.